These 10 T cell receptor beta chains came from one sample sequenced in a study of cytomegalovirus exposure and HLA in healthy donors (dated by TCRdb to between 2016 and 2019). The library was produced with the immunoSEQ multiplex PCR assay. A mixture of 60 forward primers for TCR Vbeta segments and 13 reverse primers for TCR Jbeta segments was used in the multiplex PCR. TCRdb re-hosts the immuneACCESS table, in-frame sequences only. Its copies lack some clones; in the studies checked, an unresolved V gene accounts for under half of them, and the cause for the rest is not known. This sample has approximately 170,000 clones in its table, and over 80% of those were observed once. Together, the top ten hold 0.95% to 1.5% of the sample. The specimen was PBMCs. These receptors all come from a boy between 2 and 10 years old in good health and CMV-seronegative.

The chain uses TRBV7-2 and TRBJ1-2, with D maybe TRBD1 (6 bases). The germline V gene encodes CDR1 SGHTA and CDR2 FQGNSA. V lost 4 bases and J 8 bases, leaving 11 bases between the germline ends. The CDR3 spans 12 residues. The CDR3 bases are TGTGCCAGCAGCTACCACAGGGAGGGCTACACCTTC. It is translated as CASSYHREGYTF.

This clone has only a few counts. V gene TRBV29-1 combines with J gene TRBJ2-2; D remains unclear. CDR3 size: 15 residues. The germline V and J ends were trimmed by 3 bases and 5 bases, with 16 bases remaining between them. Germline CDR1 and CDR2: SQVTM and ANQGSEA. CDR3 DNA: TGCAGCGTTGAGGAGTCTGGTGGTCTGACCGGGGAGCTGTTTTTT. Its translation: CSVEESGGLTGELFF.

This clone has only one observation. The chain joins TRBV29-1 to TRBJ2-2; maybe TRBD1 (5 bases). V lost 7 bases and J 4 bases, leaving 13 bases between the germline ends. Germline V lookup: CDR1 SQVTM, CDR2 ANQGSEA. CDR3 length equals 13 residues. Written as DNA, the CDR3 is TGCAGCGCCAGGGTAGGGGCCACCGGGGAGCTGTTTTTT. Its translation is CSARVGATGELFF.

The V gene is TRBV2, the J gene TRBJ2-2; D remains unclear. The V end was cut by 3 bases, the J end by 0 bases, with 8 bases between. The germline V gene has CDR1 SNHLY and CDR2 FYNNEI. This CDR3 has 15 amino acids. As DNA, the CDR3 is TGTGCCAGCAGTGACAGAGGTACGAACACCGGGGAGCTGTTTTTT. Protein: CASSDRGTNTGELFF.

This chain uses TRBV13 with TRBJ1-4; 9 nucleotides line up with TRBD1. This CDR3 comprises 15 residues. Trimming cost V 5 bases and J 6 bases; bases outside gene matches: 7. Germline V lookup: CDR1 PRHDT, CDR2 FYEKMQ (reference sequence). The CDR3 DNA reads as TGTGCCAGCAGCGCCCGGGACAGGGTGGATGAAAAACTGTTTTTT. It codes for CASSARDRVDEKLFF. Filled out from reference TRBV13 and TRBJ1-4, the complete variable domain reads AAGVIQSPRHLIKEKRETATLKCYPIPRHDTVYWYQQGPGQDPQFLISFYEKMQSDKGSIPDRFSAQQFSDYHSELNMSSLELGDSALYFCASSARDRVDEKLFFGSGTQLSVL.

This clone was detected once. This chain joins TRBV11-2 and TRBJ1-6, with TRBD1 matching over 7 bases. The V gene end was trimmed by 3 bases and the J gene end by 9 bases; junction bases not matched to a gene: 14. The CDR3 has 17 amino acids. Germline V gene sequence: CDR1 SGHAT, CDR2 FQNNGV. The CDR3 nucleotides read TGTGCCAGCAGCTTTCGATCCGGGACAGTATTTTCTTCACCCCTCCACTTT. Translated: CASSFRSGTVFSSPLHF.

The chain employs TRBV5-6 and TRBJ2-7, with 7 bases fitting TRBD1. The CDR3 contains 14 residues. Trimming took 3 bases from V and 3 from J; bases not matched to a gene: 6. From germline, CDR1 is SGHDT and CDR2 YYEEEE. In DNA form, the CDR3 reads TGTGCCAGCAGCTACGGGGACAGTTACTACGAGCAGTACTTC. Amino acid sequence: CASSYGDSYYEQYF.

V gene TRBV11-3 combines with J gene TRBJ2-5; 8 bases map to TRBD1. The CDR3 spans 18 residues. V gave up 4 bases and J gave up 3 bases; unmatched junction bases: 16. Germline V lookup: CDR1 SGHNT, CDR2 YENEEA. Written as DNA, the CDR3 is TGTGCCAGCAGCTCCTTCCCGCTCGTCCGGGACAGGAAAGAGACCCAGTACTTC. Amino acid sequence: CASSSFPLVRDRKETQYF.

This sequence joins TRBV11-1 and TRBJ2-3; 10 bases agree with TRBD1. The V gene's germline CDR1 is SGHAT and CDR2 FQDESV (reference sequence). V gave up 4 bases and J gave up 6 bases; unmatched junction bases: 7. There are 15 residues in the CDR3. The CDR3 loop reads CASSSTGTGVDTQYF. As DNA, the CDR3 is TGTGCCAGCAGCTCAACCGGGACAGGGGTCGATACGCAGTATTTT.

The rearrangement uses TRBV30 and TRBJ1-1; no firm D call. Trimming took off 0 bases at V and 10 bases at J, with 18 bases between the two ends. The germline gives CDR1 GTSNPN, CDR2 SVGIG (reference sequence). The CDR3 totals 14 residues. The CDR3 DNA follows: TGTGCCTGGAGTGTAGGTGGAGGCCGGGCATCAGCTTTCTTT. Amino acids: CAWSVGGGRASAFF.